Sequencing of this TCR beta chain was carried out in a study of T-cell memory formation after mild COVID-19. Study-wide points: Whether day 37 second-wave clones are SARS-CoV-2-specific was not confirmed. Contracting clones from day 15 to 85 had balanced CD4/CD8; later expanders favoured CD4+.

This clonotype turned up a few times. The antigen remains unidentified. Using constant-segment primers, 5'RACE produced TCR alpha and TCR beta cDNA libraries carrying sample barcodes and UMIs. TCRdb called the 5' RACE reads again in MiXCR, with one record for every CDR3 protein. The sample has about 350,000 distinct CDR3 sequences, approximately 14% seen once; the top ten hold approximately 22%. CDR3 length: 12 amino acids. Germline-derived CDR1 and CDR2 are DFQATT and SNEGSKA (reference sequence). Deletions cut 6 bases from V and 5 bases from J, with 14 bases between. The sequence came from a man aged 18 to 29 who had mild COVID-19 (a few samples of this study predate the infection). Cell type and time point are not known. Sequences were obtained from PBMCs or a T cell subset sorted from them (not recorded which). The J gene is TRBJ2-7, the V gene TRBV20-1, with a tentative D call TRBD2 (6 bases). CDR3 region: CSAGRGTNEQYV. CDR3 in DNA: TGCAGTGCCGGACGGGGGACGAACGAGCAGTACGTC.